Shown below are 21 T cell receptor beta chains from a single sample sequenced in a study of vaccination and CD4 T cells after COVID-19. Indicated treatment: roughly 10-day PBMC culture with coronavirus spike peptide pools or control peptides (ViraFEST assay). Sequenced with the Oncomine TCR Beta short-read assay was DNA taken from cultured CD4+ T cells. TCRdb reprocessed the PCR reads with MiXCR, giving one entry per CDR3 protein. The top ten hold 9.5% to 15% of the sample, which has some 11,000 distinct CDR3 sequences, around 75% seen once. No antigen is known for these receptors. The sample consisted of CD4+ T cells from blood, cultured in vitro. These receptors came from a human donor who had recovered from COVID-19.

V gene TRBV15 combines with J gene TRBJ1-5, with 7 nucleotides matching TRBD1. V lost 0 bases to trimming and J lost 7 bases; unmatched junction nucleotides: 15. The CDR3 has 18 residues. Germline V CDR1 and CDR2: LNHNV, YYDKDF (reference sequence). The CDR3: CATSRDQKGQRRGQPQHF. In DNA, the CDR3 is TGTGCCACCAGCAGAGATCAAAAGGGACAGCGCAGGGGGCAGCCCCAGCATTTT.

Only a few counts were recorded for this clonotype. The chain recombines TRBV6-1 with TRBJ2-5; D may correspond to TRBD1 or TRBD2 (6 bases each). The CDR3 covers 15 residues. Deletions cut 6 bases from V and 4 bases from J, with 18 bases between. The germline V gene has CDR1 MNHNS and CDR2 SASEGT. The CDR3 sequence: CASSHRDSWGETQYF. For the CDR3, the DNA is TGTGCCAGCAGCCACAGGGACTCGTGGGGAGAGACCCAGTACTTC.

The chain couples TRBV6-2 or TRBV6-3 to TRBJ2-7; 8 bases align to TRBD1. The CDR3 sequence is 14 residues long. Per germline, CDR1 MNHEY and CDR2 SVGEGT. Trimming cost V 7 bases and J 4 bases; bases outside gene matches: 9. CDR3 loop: CASTKGTGAYEQYF. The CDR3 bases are TGTGCCAGCACCAAAGGGACAGGAGCATACGAGCAGTACTTC.

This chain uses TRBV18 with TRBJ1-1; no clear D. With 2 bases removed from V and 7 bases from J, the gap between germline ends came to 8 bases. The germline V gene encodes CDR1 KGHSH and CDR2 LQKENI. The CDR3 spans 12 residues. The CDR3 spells CASSPMGIEAFF. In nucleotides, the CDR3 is TGTGCCAGCTCACCAATGGGGATTGAAGCTTTCTTT.

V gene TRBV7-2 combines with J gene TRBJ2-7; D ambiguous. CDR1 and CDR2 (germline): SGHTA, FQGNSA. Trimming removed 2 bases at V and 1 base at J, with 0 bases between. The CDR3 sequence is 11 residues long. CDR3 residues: CASSLSYEQYF. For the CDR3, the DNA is TGTGCCAGCAGCTTATCCTACGAGCAGTACTTC.

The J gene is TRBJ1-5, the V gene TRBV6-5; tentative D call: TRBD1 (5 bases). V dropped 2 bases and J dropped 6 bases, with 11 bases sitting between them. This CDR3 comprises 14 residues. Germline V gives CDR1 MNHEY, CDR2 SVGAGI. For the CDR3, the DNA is TGTGCCAGCAGTTACGGCCGTACAGGTCAGCCCCAGCATTTT. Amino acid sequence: CASSYGRTGQPQHF.

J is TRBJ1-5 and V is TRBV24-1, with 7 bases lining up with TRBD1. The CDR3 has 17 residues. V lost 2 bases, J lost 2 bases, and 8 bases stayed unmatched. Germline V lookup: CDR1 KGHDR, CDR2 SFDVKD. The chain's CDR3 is CATSDSEGAGGNQPQHF. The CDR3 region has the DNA TGTGCCACCAGTGATTCGGAGGGGGCGGGCGGCAATCAGCCCCAGCATTTT.

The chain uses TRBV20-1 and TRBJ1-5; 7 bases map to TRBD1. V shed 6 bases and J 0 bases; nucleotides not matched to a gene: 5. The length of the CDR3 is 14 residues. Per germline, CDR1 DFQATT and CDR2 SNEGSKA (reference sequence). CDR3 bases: TGCAGTGCGAGACAGGGTCTTAGCAATCAGCCCCAGCATTTT. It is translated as CSARQGLSNQPQHF.

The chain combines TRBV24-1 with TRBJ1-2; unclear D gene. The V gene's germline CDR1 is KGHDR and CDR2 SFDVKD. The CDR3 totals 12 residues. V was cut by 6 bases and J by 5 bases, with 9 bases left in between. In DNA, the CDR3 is TGTGCCACCAGTAAATTCCGGTATGGCTACACCTTC. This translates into CATSKFRYGYTF.

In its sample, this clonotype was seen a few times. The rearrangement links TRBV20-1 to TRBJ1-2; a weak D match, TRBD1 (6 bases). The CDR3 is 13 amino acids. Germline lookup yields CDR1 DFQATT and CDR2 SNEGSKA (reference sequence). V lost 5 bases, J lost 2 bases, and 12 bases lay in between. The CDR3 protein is CSAHETGNYGYTF. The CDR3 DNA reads TGCAGTGCTCACGAGACAGGAAACTATGGCTACACCTTC.

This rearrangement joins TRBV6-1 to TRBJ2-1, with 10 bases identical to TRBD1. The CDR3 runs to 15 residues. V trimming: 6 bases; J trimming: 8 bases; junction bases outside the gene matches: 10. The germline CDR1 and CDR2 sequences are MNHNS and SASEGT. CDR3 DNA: TGTGCCAGCAGCATCCGGGGACAGGGGTGGGATGAGCAGTTCTTC. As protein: CASSIRGQGWDEQFF.

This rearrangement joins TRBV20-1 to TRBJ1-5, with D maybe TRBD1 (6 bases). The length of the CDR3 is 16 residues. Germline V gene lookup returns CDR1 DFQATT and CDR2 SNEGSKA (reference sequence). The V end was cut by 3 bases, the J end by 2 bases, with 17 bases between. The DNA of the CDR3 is TGCAGTGCTAGGCGACAGGCAATTATCGGCAATCAGCCCCAGCATTTT. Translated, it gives CSARRQAIIGNQPQHF.

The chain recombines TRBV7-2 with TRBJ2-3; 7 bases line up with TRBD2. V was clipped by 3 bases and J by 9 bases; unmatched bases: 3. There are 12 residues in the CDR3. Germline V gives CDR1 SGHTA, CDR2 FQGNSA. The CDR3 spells CASSFSGQTQYF. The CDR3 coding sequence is TGTGCCAGCAGCTTTAGCGGGCAGACGCAGTATTTT. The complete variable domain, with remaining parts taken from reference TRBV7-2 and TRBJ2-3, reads GAGVSQSPSNKVTEKGKDVELRCDPISGHTALYWYRQSLGQGLEFLIYFQGNSAPDKSGLPSDRFSAERTGGSVSTLTIQRTQQEDSAVYLCASSFSGQTQYFGPGTRLTVL.

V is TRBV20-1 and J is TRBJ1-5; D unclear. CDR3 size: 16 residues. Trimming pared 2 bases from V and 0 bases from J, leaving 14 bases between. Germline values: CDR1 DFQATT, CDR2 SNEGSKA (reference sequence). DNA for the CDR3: TGCAGTGCTAGATCTGTCCTAGATTATAGCAATCAGCCCCAGCATTTT. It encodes CSARSVLDYSNQPQHF.

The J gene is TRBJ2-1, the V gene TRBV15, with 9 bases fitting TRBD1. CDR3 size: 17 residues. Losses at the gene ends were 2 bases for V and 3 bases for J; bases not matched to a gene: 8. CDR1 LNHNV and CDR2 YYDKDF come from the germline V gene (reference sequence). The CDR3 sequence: CATSRKLRDRVYNEQFF. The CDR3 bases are TGTGCCACCAGCAGAAAACTCCGGGACAGGGTCTACAATGAGCAGTTCTTC.

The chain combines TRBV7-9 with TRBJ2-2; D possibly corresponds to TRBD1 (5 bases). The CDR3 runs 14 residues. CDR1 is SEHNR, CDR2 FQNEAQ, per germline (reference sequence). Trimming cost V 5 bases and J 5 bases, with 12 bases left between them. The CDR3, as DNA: TGTGCCAGCAGCCGTCACGACAGTACCGGGGAGCTGTTTTTT. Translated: CASSRHDSTGELFF.

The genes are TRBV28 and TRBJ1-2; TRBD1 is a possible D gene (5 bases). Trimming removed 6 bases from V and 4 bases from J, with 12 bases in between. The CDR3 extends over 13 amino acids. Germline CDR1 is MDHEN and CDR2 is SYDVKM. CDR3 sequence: CASRAGGAYGYTF. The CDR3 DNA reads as TGTGCCAGCAGAGCGGGGGGTGCCTATGGCTACACCTTC.

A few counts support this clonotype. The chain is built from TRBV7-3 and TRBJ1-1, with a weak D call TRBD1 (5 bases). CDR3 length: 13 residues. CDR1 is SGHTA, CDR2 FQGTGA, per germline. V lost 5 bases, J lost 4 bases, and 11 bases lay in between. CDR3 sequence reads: CASSARAGTEAFF. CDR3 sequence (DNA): TGTGCCAGCAGCGCCAGGGCAGGCACTGAAGCTTTCTTT.

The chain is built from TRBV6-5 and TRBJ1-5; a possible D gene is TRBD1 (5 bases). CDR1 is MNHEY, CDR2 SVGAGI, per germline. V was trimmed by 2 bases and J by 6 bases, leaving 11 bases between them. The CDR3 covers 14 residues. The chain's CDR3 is CASSYGGGGQPQHF. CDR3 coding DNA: TGTGCCAGCAGTTACGGGGGGGGAGGTCAGCCCCAGCATTTT.

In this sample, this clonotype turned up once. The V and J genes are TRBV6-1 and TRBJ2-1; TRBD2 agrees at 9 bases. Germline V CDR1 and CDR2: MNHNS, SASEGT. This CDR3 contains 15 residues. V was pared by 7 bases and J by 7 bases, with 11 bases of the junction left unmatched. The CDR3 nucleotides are TGTGCCAGCACGCCCCCAGCGGGAGGATGGAATGAGCAGTTCTTC. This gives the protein CASTPPAGGWNEQFF.

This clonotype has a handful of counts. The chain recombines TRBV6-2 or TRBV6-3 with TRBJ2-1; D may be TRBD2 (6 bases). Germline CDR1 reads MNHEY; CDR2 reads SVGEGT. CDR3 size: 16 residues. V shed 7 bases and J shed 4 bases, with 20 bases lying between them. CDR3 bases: TGTGCCAGCACCTCGTCTGTGGCTAGCGCTTACAATGAGCAGTTCTTC. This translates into CASTSSVASAYNEQFF.